This paragraph covers one T cell receptor beta chain sequence. Antigen specificity is unknown. The data originate from a study of T-cell reconstitution after alpha-beta-depleted transplantation in children. Whole-study results and caveats: Once a year had passed after transplant, T-cell counts and diversity came mostly from newly produced T cells.

Germline V gene data show CDR1 as ENHRY and CDR2 as SYGVKD. The CDR3 contains 15 residues. V lost 8 bases to trimming and J lost 5 bases, with 21 bases between them. Unique molecular identifiers were incorporated into the prepared TCRbeta library. TCRdb fed the PCR reads into MiXCR, producing one record per CDR3 protein. The sample holds some 840,000 distinct CDR3 sequences; about 16% are singletons and the top ten take roughly 5%. The sequence derives from a male patient younger than 18 who had a stem cell transplant for acute lymphoblastic leukemia, so the T cells may come from the graft donor. The sample consisted of PBMCs, mostly from graft donor cells, taken 360 days after TCRalphabeta/CD19-depleted stem cell transplant. The chain links TRBV10-3 to TRBJ1-1; TRBD1 might be the D (5 bases). In DNA, the CDR3 is TGTGCCATCTCCCGAGGGGAAGGGGCGGGGACTGAAGCTTTCTTT. Translating gives CAISRGEGAGTEAFF.